This entry describes one TCR beta chain. V lost 2 bases and J lost 9, with 13 bases in between. This CDR3 region has 14 residues. Germline V gene data show CDR1 as MNHNY and CDR2 as SVGAGI (reference sequence). The sample originates from a study of technical replicates of blood from a handful of donors. Some clones are missing from TCRdb's copy, which holds only in-frame ones; the method was immunoSEQ multiplex PCR. The sample holds roughly 100,000 clones, 95% to 97% seen once. The chain uses TRBV6-6 and TRBJ1-4, with D uncertain. The material sequenced was T cells isolated from PBMCs. This TCR was sampled from a human donor in good health. DNA of the CDR3: TGTGCCAGCAGTTACGAGTCTAATCCCCAAAAACTGTTTTTT. Translated, it gives CASSYESNPQKLFF.